A selection of T cell receptor beta chains follows, all from one sample in a study of blood T cell repertoires in COVID-19. Sequenced by immunoSEQ multiplex PCR; TCRdb stores in-frame clones only, minus some. This table holds about 210,000 clones, around 88% found once. The sample was peripheral blood. The receptors derive from a woman in her forties or fifties with acute or convalescent COVID-19. Each CDR3 is given with its conserved first and last residue. Clone size is shown for a subset of rows, as once, few, many or a class of expanded clone.

abundance: few
j_gene: TRBJ2-1
len: 13
v_gene: TRBV29-1
CDR3aa: CSVQGFIVDEQFF

abundance: NA
j_gene: TRBJ2-3
len: 16
v_gene: TRBV19
CDR3aa: CASSVPRAGSTDTQYF

abundance: NA
j_gene: TRBJ2-3
len: 15
v_gene: TRBV24-1
CDR3aa: CATSGEGGKSDTQYF

abundance: once
j_gene: TRBJ2-1
len: 12
v_gene: TRBV5-8
CDR3aa: CASSSDRVRQFF

abundance: NA
j_gene: TRBJ2-7
len: 16
v_gene: TRBV19
CDR3aa: CASSPTPGGGRYEQYF

abundance: few
j_gene: TRBJ2-6
len: 13
v_gene: TRBV29-1
CDR3aa: CSVEDLEKNVLTF

abundance: NA
j_gene: TRBJ2-2
len: 16
v_gene: TRBV14
CDR3aa: CASSPRTSGHTGELFF

abundance: NA
j_gene: TRBJ2-7
len: 14
v_gene: TRBV27
CDR3aa: CASSAGGPKNEQYF

abundance: few
j_gene: TRBJ2-7
len: 14
v_gene: TRBV19
CDR3aa: CASSIGQARHEQYF

abundance: NA
j_gene: TRBJ1-1
len: 13
v_gene: TRBV6-4
CDR3aa: CASSEWQNTEAFF

abundance: NA
j_gene: TRBJ1-5
len: 16
v_gene: TRBV15
CDR3aa: CATSIWGGGGNQPQHF

abundance: NA
j_gene: TRBJ2-3
len: 14
v_gene: TRBV9
CDR3aa: CASSVGSYTDTQYF

abundance: NA
j_gene: TRBJ1-6
len: 15
v_gene: TRBV2
CDR3aa: CASSEVPGGESPLHF

abundance: NA
j_gene: TRBJ2-3
len: 16
v_gene: TRBV24-1
CDR3aa: CATRGTSGRETDTQYF

abundance: NA
j_gene: TRBJ2-1
len: 14
v_gene: TRBV18
CDR3aa: CASSPGLYTNEQFF

abundance: NA
j_gene: TRBJ1-6
len: 12
v_gene: TRBV6-5
CDR3aa: CASSFTREPLHF

abundance: once
j_gene: TRBJ2-5
len: 16
v_gene: TRBV28
CDR3aa: CASSSPAGGLRETQYF

abundance: once
j_gene: TRBJ2-7
len: 16
v_gene: TRBV7-6
CDR3aa: CASSLIRTSSSFEQYF

abundance: NA
j_gene: TRBJ2-6
len: 19
v_gene: TRBV5-1
CDR3aa: CASSLVVRTGVAGANVLTF

abundance: NA
j_gene: TRBJ2-7
len: 13
v_gene: TRBV27
CDR3aa: CASRIQGGSEQYF

abundance: once
j_gene: TRBJ2-7
len: 15
v_gene: TRBV6-2/TRBV6-3
CDR3aa: CASSYPLAGGDEQYF

abundance: NA
j_gene: TRBJ2-1
len: 15
v_gene: TRBV2
CDR3aa: CASRVLAGELNEQFF

abundance: NA
j_gene: TRBJ2-7
len: 14
v_gene: TRBV3-1/TRBV3-2
CDR3aa: CASSPSQGGSEQYF

abundance: NA
j_gene: TRBJ2-7
len: 16
v_gene: TRBV5-1
CDR3aa: CASSYLTSGSSYEQYF

abundance: NA
j_gene: TRBJ2-2
len: 15
v_gene: TRBV9
CDR3aa: CASSVMGEGLGELFF

abundance: NA
j_gene: TRBJ2-7
len: 13
v_gene: TRBV7-2
CDR3aa: CASSSTASYEQYF

abundance: NA
j_gene: TRBJ2-2
len: 17
v_gene: TRBV28
CDR3aa: CASSFPTGVRYTGELFF

abundance: NA
j_gene: TRBJ2-2
len: 19
v_gene: TRBV7-6
CDR3aa: CASSLVLRTSPSNTGELFF

abundance: NA
j_gene: TRBJ2-7
len: 16
v_gene: TRBV18
CDR3aa: CASSQNSGVQNPEQYF

abundance: NA
j_gene: TRBJ2-7
len: 15
v_gene: TRBV6-1
CDR3aa: CASSEGGQVYYEQYF

abundance: NA
j_gene: TRBJ2-7
len: 15
v_gene: TRBV28
CDR3aa: CASSSPGGSRYEQYF

abundance: NA
j_gene: TRBJ2-2
len: 15
v_gene: TRBV11-2
CDR3aa: CASSLEASGTGELFF

abundance: NA
j_gene: TRBJ1-6
len: 13
v_gene: TRBV9
CDR3aa: CASSVATGSPLHF

abundance: NA
j_gene: TRBJ2-3
len: 16
v_gene: TRBV11-2
CDR3aa: CASSLVPSGSVDTQYF

abundance: NA
j_gene: TRBJ2-3
len: 14
v_gene: TRBV11-2
CDR3aa: CASSPDRATDTQYF

abundance: once
j_gene: TRBJ1-2
len: 15
v_gene: TRBV5-1
CDR3aa: CASSLGQGASYGYTF

abundance: NA
j_gene: TRBJ2-2
len: 15
v_gene: TRBV6-5
CDR3aa: CASSYSIQSTGELFF

abundance: NA
j_gene: TRBJ2-7
len: 17
v_gene: TRBV23-1
CDR3aa: CASSLKGTSRSSNEQYF

abundance: once
j_gene: TRBJ2-3
len: 13
v_gene: TRBV5-5
CDR3aa: CASSLGQANTQYF

abundance: NA
j_gene: TRBJ2-1
len: 15
v_gene: TRBV24-1
CDR3aa: CATSDLRQGRGEQFF

abundance: few
j_gene: TRBJ1-2
len: 17
v_gene: TRBV6-1
CDR3aa: CASSEEVGGAWGDGYTF

abundance: NA
j_gene: TRBJ2-1
len: 14
v_gene: TRBV10-3
CDR3aa: CAISNPTGVNEQFF

abundance: NA
j_gene: TRBJ2-1
len: 17
v_gene: TRBV4-2
CDR3aa: CASSQDIRRDKSNEQFF

abundance: NA
j_gene: TRBJ1-1
len: 14
v_gene: TRBV6-5
CDR3aa: CASRAGGENTEAFF

abundance: NA
j_gene: TRBJ2-1
len: 14
v_gene: TRBV10-3
CDR3aa: CATSAASEYNEQFF

abundance: NA
j_gene: TRBJ1-5
len: 16
v_gene: TRBV6-1
CDR3aa: CASSEAGGSGNQPQHF

abundance: NA
j_gene: TRBJ1-1
len: 16
v_gene: TRBV28
CDR3aa: CASVGTGGIKYTEAFF

abundance: NA
j_gene: TRBJ2-7
len: 16
v_gene: TRBV3-1/TRBV3-2
CDR3aa: CASSPGSSGRAYEQYF

abundance: NA
j_gene: TRBJ2-6
len: 16
v_gene: TRBV5-6
CDR3aa: CASSLVGHTGANVLTF

abundance: NA
j_gene: TRBJ1-5
len: 13
v_gene: TRBV30
CDR3aa: CAWSWGPRQPQHF

abundance: NA
j_gene: TRBJ1-2
len: 12
v_gene: TRBV24-1
CDR3aa: CATSQGRWGYTF

abundance: NA
j_gene: TRBJ1-1
len: 15
v_gene: TRBV5-1
CDR3aa: CASSLDTGWDTEAFF

abundance: once
j_gene: TRBJ1-6
len: 16
v_gene: TRBV28
CDR3aa: CASSLPAVGANSPLHF

abundance: NA
j_gene: TRBJ2-1
len: 13
v_gene: TRBV29-1
CDR3aa: CSVEGGYANEQFF

abundance: once
j_gene: TRBJ2-1
len: 15
v_gene: TRBV5-5
CDR3aa: CASSFPGQGGNEQFF

abundance: NA
j_gene: TRBJ1-5
len: 14
v_gene: TRBV24-1
CDR3aa: CATSAAGAYQPQHF

abundance: NA
j_gene: TRBJ1-3
len: 14
v_gene: TRBV10-2
CDR3aa: CASSSGGSGNTIYF

abundance: NA
j_gene: TRBJ2-7
len: 15
v_gene: TRBV6-5
CDR3aa: CASGQTPGAPYEQYF

abundance: NA
j_gene: TRBJ2-7
len: 13
v_gene: TRBV5-1
CDR3aa: CASAGQGGYEQYF

abundance: NA
j_gene: TRBJ1-1
len: 18
v_gene: TRBV30
CDR3aa: CAWRDNRGGGRMNTEAFF